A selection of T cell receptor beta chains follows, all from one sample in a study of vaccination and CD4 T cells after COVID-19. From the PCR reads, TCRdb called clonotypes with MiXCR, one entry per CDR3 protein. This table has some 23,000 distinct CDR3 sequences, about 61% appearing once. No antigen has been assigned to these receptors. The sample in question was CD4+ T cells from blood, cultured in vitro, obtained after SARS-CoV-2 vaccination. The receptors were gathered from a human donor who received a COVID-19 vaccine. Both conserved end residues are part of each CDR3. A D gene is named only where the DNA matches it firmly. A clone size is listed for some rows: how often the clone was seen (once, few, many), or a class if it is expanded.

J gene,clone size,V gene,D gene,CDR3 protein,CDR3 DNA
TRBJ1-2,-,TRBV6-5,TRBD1,CASSYSNRGDYGYTF,TGTGCCAGCAGTTACTCGAACAGGGGAGACTATGGCTACACCTTC
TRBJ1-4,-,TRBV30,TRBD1,CAWSLTGGKGKLFF,TGTGCCTGGAGCCTGACAGGGGGCAAAGGAAAACTGTTTTTT
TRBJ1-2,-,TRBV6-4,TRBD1,CASSPGTGGIGYTF,TGTGCCAGCAGTCCCGGGACAGGGGGCATCGGCTACACCTTC
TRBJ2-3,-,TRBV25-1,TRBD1,CASSAWDRQGTDTQYF,TGTGCCAGCAGTGCATGGGACAGACAGGGCACAGATACGCAGTATTTT
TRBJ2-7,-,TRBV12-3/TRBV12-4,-,CASSPGPGKRKEQYF,TGTGCCAGCAGCCCGGGACCTGGGAAGAGGAAGGAGCAGTACTTC
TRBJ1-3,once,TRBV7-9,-,CASSLQTGTGNTIYF,TGTGCCAGCAGCCTCCAGACAGGCACTGGAAACACCATATATTTT
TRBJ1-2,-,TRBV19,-,CASSYRSYGYTF,TGTGCCAGTAGTTACAGGAGCTATGGCTACACCTTC
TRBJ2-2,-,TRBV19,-,CASSPGRGATGELFF,TGTGCCAGTAGTCCAGGCAGGGGGGCCACCGGGGAGCTGTTTTTT
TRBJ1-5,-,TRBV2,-,CASSGGEVNQPQHF,TGTGCCAGCAGTGGGGGGGAAGTCAATCAGCCCCAGCATTTT
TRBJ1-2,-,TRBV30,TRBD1,CAWSRTGYYGYTF,TGTGCCTGGAGCCGGACAGGGTACTATGGCTACACCTTC